The T cell receptor (beta chain) described here comes from a study of cytomegalovirus exposure and HLA in healthy donors. Study-level information: The Caucasian-associated ancestry cluster contained about 80% of the approximately 420 genotyped donors.

CDR3 length equals 13 residues. The V gene's germline CDR1 is SQVTM and CDR2 ANQGSEA. V trimming: 4 bases; J trimming: 6 bases; junction bases outside the gene matches: 6. With 60 Vbeta and 13 Jbeta primers, the PCR was carried out. Repertoires were generated with immunoSEQ multiplex PCR, while TCRdb's copy carries only in-frame clones and drops some. Of approximately 170,000 clones listed, around 68% were seen once; the top ten hold approximately 1.4%. This receptor was taken from a girl aged 10 to 17 in good health and CMV-seronegative. J is TRBJ1-1 and V is TRBV29-1, with TRBD1 identical over 9 bases. Sequencing was performed on PBMCs. DNA of the CDR3: TGCAGCGTTGTACAGGGGGCAATAGCTGAAGCTTTCTTT. Translated: CSVVQGAIAEAFF.